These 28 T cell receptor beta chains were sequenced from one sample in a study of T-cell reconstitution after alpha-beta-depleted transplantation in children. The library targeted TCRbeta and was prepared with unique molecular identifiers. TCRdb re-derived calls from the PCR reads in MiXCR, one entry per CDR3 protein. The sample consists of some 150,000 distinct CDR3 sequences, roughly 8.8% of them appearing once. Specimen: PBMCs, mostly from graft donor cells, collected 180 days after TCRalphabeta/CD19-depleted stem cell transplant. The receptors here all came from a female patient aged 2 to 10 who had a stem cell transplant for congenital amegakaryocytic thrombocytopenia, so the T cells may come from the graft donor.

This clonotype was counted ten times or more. The CDR3 DNA is TGTGCCAGCAGCCACCGGGCTAGCGGGGCAGATACGCAGTATTTT. Translated: CASSHRASGADTQYF. The genes are TRBV3-1 and TRBJ2-3; TRBD2 matches at 9 bases. Germline CDR1 LGHDT, CDR2 YNNKEL (reference sequence). The length of the CDR3 is 15 residues. With V trimmed by 3 bases and J by 4 bases, 5 bases remained unmatched.

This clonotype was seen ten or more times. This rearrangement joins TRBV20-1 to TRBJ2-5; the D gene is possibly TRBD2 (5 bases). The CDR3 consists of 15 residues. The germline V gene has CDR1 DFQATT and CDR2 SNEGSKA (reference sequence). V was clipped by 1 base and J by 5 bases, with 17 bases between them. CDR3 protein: CSARVLGVRKETQYF. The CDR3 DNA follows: TGCAGTGCTAGAGTGTTGGGAGTAAGAAAGGAGACCCAGTACTTC.

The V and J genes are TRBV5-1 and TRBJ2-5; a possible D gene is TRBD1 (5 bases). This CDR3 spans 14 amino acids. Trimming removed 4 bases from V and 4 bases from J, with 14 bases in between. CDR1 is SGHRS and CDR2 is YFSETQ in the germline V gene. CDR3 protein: CASSDSPQGETQYF. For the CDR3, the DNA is TGCGCCAGCAGCGACTCACCCCAGGGAGAGACCCAGTACTTC.

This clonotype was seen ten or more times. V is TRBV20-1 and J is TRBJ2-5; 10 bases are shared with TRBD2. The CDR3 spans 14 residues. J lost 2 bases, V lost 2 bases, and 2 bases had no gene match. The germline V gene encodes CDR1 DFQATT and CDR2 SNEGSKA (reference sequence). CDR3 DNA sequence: TGCAGTGCTAGAACTAGCGGGATTCAAGAGACCCAGTACTTC. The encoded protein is CSARTSGIQETQYF.

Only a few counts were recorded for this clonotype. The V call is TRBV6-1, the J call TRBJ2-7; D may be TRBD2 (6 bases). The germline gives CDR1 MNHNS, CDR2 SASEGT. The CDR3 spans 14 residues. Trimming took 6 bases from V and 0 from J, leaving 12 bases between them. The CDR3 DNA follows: TGTGCCAGCAGCCGGGACGGGAGCTCCTACGAGCAGTACTTC. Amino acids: CASSRDGSSYEQYF.

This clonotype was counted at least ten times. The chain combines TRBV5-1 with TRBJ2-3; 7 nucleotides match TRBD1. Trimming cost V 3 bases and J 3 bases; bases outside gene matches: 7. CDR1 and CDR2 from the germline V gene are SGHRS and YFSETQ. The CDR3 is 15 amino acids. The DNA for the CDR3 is TGCGCCAGCAGCTACGACAGGGTGGCAACAGATACGCAGTATTTT. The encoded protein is CASSYDRVATDTQYF.

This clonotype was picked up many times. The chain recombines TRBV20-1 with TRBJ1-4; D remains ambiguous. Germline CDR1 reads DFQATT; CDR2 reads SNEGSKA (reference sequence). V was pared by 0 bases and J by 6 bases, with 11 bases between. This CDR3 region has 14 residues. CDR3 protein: CSARDLTRDEKLFF. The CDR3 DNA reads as TGCAGTGCTAGAGATTTGACAAGGGATGAAAAACTGTTTTTT.

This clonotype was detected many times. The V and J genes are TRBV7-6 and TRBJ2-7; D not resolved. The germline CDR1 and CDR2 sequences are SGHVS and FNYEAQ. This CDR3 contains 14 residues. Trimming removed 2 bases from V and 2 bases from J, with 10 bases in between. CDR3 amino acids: CASSLTPGAYEQYF. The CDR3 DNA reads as TGTGCCAGCAGCTTAACCCCAGGAGCCTACGAGCAGTACTTC. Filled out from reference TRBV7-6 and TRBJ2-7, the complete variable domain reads GAGVSQSPRYKVTKRGQDVALRCDPISGHVSLYWYRQALGQGPEFLTYFNYEAQQDKSGLPNDRFSAERPEGSISTLTIQRTEQRDSAMYRCASSLTPGAYEQYFGPGTRLTVT.

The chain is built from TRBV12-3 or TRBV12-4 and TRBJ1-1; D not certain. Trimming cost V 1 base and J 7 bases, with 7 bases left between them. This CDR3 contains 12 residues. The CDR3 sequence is CASSLVHNEAFF. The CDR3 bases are TGTGCCAGCAGTTTAGTCCACAATGAAGCTTTCTTT.

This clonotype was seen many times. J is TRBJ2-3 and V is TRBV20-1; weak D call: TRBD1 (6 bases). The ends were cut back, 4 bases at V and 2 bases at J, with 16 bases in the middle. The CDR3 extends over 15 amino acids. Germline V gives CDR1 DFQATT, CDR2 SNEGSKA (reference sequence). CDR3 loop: CSATSRDKTTDTQYF. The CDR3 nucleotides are TGCAGTGCTACTTCCCGGGACAAGACCACAGATACGCAGTATTTT.

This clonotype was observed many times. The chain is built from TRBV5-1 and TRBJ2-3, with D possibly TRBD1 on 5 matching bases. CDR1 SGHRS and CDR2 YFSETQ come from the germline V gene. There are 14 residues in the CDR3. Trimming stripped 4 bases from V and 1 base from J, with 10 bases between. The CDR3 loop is CASSSSQGTDTQYF. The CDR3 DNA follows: TGCGCCAGCAGCAGTTCACAGGGCACAGATACGCAGTATTTT.

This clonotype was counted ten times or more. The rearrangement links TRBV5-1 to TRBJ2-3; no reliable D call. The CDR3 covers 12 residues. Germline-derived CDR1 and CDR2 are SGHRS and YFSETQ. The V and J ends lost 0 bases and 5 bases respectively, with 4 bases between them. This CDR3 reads CASSLVRDTQYF. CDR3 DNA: TGCGCCAGCAGCTTGGTGAGAGATACGCAGTATTTT.

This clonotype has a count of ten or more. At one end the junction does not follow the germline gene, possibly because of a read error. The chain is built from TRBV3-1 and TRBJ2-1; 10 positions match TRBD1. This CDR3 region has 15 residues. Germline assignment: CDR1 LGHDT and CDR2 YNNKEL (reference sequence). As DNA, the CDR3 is TGCGCCAGCAGCCAAGGACAGGGGGCCTACAATGAGCAGTTCTTC. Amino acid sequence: CASSQGQGAYNEQFF.

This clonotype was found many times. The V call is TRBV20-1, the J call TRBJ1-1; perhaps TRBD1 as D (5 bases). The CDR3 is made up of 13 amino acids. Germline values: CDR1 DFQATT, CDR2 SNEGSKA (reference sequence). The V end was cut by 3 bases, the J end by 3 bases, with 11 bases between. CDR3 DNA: TGCAGTGCTAGTCGGACGGGGGACACTGAAGCTTTCTTT. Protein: CSASRTGDTEAFF.

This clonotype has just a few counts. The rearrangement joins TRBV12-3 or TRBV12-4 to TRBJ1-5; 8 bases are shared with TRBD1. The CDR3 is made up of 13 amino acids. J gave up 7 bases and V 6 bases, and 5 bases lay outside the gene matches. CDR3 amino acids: CASSKQGDQPQHF. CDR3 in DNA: TGTGCCAGCAGCAAACAGGGGGACCAGCCCCAGCATTTT.

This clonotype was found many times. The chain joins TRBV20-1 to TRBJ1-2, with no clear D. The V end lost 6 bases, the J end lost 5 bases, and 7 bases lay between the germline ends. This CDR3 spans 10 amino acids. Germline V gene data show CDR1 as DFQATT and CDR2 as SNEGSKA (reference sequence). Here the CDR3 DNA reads TGCAGTGCCCTCCAATATGGCTACACCTTC. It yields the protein CSALQYGYTF.

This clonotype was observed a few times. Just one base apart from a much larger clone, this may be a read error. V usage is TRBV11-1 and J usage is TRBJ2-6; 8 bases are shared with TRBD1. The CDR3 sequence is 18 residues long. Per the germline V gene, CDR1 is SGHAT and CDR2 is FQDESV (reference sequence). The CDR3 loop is CASSPDRGYPRGANGLTF. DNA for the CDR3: TGTGCCAGCAGCCCCGACAGGGGTTACCCTAGGGGGGCCAACGGCCTGACTTTC.

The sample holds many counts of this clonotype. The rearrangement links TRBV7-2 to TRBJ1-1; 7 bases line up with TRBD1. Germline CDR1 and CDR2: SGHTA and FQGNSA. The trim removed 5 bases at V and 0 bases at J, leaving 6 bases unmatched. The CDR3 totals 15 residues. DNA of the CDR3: TGTGCCAGCAGCCCCCGGACAGGTATGAACACTGAAGCTTTCTTT. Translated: CASSPRTGMNTEAFF. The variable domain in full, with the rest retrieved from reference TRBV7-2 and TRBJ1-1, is GAGVSQSPSNKVTEKGKDVELRCDPISGHTALYWYRQSLGQGLEFLIYFQGNSAPDKSGLPSDRFSAERTGGSVSTLTIQRTQQEDSAVYLCASSPRTGMNTEAFFGQGTRLTVV.

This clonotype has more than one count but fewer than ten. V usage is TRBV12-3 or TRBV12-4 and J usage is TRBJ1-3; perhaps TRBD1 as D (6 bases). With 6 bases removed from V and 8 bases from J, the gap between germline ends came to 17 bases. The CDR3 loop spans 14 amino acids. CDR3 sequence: CASRLQGERYTIYF. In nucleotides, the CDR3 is TGTGCCAGCAGGCTACAGGGAGAGAGATACACCATATATTTT.

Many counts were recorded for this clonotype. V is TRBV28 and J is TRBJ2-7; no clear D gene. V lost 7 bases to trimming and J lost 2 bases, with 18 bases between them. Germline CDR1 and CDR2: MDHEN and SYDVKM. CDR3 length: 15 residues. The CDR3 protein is CASTPGYRSAYEQYF. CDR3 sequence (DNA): TGTGCCAGCACCCCCGGTTACCGTTCTGCCTACGAGCAGTACTTC.

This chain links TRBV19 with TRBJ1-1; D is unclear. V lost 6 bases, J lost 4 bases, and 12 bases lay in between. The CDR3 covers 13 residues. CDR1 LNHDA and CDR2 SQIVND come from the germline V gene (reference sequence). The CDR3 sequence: CASRRRHGTEAFF. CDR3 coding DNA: TGTGCCAGTAGGCGCCGTCATGGCACTGAAGCTTTCTTT.

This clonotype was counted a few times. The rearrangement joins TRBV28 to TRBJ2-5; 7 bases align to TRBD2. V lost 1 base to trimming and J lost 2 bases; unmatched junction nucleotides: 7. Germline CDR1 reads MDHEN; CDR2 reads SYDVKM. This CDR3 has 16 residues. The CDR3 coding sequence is TGTGCCAGCAGTTTATCCCCGCGGGGGATACAAGAGACCCAGTACTTC. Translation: CASSLSPRGIQETQYF.

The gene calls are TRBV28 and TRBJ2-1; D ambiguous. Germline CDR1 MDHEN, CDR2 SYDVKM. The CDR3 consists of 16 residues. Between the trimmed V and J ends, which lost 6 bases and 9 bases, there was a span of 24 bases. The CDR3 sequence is CASRFSYRLLASEQFF. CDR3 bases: TGTGCCAGCAGATTTTCCTACCGTCTCTTAGCCAGTGAGCAGTTCTTC.

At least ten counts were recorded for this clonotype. The CDR3 loop reads CSASAGGPLNEQFF. The CDR3 DNA follows: TGCAGTGCTAGCGCGGGGGGGCCGTTGAATGAGCAGTTCTTC. This rearrangement joins TRBV20-1 to TRBJ2-1; 9 bases agree with TRBD2. The CDR3 runs 14 residues. V lost 3 bases and J lost 7; bases outside the gene matches: 7. The V gene's germline CDR1 is DFQATT and CDR2 SNEGSKA (reference sequence).

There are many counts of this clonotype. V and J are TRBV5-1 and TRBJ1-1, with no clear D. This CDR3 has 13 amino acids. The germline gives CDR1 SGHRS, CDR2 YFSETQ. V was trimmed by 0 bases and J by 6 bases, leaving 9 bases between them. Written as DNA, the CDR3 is TGCGCCAGCAGCTTGGAACGAGCCGCTGAAGCTTTCTTT. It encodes CASSLERAAEAFF.

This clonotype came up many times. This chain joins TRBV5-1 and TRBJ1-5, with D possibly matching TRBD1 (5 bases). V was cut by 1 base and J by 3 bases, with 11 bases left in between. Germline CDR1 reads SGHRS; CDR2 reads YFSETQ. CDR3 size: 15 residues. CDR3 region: CASSLSGSANQPQHF. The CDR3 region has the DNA TGCGCCAGCAGCTTGTCAGGGAGTGCCAATCAGCCCCAGCATTTT.

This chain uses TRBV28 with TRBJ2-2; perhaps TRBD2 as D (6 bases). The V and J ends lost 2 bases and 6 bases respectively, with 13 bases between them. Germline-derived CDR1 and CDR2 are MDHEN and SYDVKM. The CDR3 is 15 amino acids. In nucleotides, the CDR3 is TGTGCCAGCAGTTTACGGGATAGCGGCCCCGGGGAGCTGTTTTTT. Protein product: CASSLRDSGPGELFF.

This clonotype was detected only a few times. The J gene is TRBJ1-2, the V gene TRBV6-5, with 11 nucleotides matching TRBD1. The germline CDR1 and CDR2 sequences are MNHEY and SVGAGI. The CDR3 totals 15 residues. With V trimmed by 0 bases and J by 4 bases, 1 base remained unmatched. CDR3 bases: TGTGCCAGCAGTTACTCGGACAGGGGGCTCTATGGCTACACCTTC. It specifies CASSYSDRGLYGYTF.